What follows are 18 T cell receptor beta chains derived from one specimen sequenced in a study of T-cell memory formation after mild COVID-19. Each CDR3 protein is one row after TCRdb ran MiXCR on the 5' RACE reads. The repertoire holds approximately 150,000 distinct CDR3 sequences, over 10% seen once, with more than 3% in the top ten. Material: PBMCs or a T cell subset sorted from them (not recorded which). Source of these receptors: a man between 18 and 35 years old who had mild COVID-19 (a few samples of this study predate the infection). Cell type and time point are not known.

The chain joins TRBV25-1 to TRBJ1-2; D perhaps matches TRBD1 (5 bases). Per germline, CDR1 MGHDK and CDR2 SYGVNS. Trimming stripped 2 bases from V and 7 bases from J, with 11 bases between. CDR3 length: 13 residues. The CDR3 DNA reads TGTGCCAGCAGTGAACACCAGGGCCGTGGCTACACCTTC. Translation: CASSEHQGRGYTF.

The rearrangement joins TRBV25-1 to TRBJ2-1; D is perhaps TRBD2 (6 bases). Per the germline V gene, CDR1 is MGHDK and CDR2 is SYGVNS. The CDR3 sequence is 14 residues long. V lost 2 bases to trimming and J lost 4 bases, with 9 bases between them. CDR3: CASSERGRYNEQFF. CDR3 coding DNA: TGTGCCAGCAGTGAACGGGGGAGGTACAATGAGCAGTTCTTC.

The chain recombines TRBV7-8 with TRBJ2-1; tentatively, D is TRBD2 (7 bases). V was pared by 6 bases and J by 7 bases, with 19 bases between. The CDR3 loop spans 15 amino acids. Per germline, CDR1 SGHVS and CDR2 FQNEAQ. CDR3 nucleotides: TGTGCCAGCAGTTCACAATGGGGGGGCGAAAATGAGCAGTTCTTC. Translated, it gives CASSSQWGGENEQFF.

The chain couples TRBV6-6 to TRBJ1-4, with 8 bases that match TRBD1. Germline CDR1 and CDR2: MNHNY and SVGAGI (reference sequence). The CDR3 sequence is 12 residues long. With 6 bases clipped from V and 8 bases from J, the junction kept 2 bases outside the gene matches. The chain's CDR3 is CASSRDREKLFF. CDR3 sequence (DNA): TGTGCCAGCAGCCGGGACAGGGAAAAACTGTTTTTT.

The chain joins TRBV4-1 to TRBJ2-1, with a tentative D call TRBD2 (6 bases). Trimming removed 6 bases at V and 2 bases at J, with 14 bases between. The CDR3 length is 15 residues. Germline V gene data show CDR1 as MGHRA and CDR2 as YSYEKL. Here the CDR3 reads CASRGIAEAYNEQFF. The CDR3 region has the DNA TGCGCCAGCAGGGGTATAGCGGAGGCCTACAATGAGCAGTTCTTC.

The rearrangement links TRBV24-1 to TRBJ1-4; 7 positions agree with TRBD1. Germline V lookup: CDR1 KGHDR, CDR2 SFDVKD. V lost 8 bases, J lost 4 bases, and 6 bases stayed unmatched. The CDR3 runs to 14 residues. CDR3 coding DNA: TGTGCCACCACCCCGGGACAGAGTAATGAAAAACTGTTTTTT. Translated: CATTPGQSNEKLFF.

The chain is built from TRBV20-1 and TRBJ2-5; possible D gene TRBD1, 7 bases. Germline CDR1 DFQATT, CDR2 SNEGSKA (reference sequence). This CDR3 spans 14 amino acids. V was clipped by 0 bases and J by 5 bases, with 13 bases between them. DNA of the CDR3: TGCAGTGCTAGAGATTCGACAGGGAGGGAGACCCAGTACTTC. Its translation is CSARDSTGRETQYF.

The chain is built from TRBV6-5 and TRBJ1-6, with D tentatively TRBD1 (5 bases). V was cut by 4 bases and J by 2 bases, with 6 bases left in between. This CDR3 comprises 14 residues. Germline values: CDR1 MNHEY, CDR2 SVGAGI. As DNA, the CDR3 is TGTGCCAGCAGTTGGGGGGCCTATAATTCACCCCTCCACTTT. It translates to CASSWGAYNSPLHF.

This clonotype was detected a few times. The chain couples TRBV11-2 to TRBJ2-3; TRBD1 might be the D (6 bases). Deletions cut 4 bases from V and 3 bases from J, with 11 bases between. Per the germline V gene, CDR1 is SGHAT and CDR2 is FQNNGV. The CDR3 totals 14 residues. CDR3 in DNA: TGTGCCAGCAGCTCAGTTACAGGGACAGATACGCAGTATTTT. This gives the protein CASSSVTGTDTQYF. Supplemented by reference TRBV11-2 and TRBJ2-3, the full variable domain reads EAGVAQSPRYKIIEKRQSVAFWCNPISGHATLYWYQQILGQGPKLLIQFQNNGVVDDSQLPKDRFSAERLKGVDSTLKIQPAKLEDSAVYLCASSSVTGTDTQYFGPGTRLTVL.

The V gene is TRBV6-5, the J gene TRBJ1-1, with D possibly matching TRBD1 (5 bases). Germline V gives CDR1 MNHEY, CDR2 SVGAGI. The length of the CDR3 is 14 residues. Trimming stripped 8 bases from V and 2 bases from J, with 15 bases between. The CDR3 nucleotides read TGTGCCAGCGGCGGGGTGGGGGATAACACTGAAGCTTTCTTT. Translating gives CASGGVGDNTEAFF.

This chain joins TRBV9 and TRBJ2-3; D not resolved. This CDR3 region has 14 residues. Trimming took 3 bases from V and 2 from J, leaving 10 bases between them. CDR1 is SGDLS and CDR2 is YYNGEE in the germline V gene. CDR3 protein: CASSARRTTDTQYF. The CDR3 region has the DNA TGTGCCAGCAGCGCAAGAAGGACCACAGATACGCAGTATTTT. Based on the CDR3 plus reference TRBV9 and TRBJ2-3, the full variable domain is DSGVTQTPKHLITATGQRVTLRCSPRSGDLSVYWYQQSLDQGLQFLIQYYNGEERAKGNILERFSAQQFPDLHSELNLSSLELGDSALYFCASSARRTTDTQYFGPGTRLTVL.

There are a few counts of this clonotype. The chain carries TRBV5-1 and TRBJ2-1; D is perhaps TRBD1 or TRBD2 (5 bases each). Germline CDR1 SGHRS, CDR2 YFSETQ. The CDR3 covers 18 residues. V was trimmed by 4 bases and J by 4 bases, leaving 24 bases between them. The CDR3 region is CASSQTTQTGPPYNEQFF. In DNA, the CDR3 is TGCGCCAGCAGCCAAACTACCCAGACGGGACCGCCATACAATGAGCAGTTCTTC.

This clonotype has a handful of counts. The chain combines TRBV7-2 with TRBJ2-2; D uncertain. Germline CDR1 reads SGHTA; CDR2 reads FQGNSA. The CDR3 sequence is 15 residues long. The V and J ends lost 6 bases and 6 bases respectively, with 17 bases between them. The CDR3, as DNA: TGTGCCAGCAGGGAGTTCGAGCGCCGTGCCGGGGAGCTGTTTTTT. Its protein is CASREFERRAGELFF.

CDR3 sequence (DNA): TGTGCCAGCAGCTTGGGATCGGGAGGGAGCTTTCAGCCCCAGCATTTT. Translating it yields CASSLGSGGSFQPQHF. This sequence joins TRBV5-6 and TRBJ1-5, with unresolved D. V was clipped by 0 bases and J by 6 bases, with 16 bases between them. CDR1 and CDR2 from the germline V gene are SGHDT and YYEEEE. The CDR3 is 16 residues long.

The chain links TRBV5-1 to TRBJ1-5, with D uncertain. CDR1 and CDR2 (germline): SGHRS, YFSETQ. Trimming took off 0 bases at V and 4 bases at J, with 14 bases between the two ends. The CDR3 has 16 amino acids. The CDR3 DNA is TGCGCCAGCAGCTTGGGTACAGAGCTCGGAAATCAGCCCCAGCATTTT. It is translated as CASSLGTELGNQPQHF.

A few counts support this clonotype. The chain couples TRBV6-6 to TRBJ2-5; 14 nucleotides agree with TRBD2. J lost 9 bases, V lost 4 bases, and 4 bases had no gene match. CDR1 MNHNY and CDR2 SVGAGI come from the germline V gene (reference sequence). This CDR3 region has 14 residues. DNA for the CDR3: TGTGCCAGCAGTTCTAGGACTAGCGGGGGGTCCCAGTACTTC. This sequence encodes CASSSRTSGGSQYF.

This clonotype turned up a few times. CDR3 sequence (DNA): TGCGCCAGCAGCCAAGATATAGGGCTTGGGGAGCTGTTTTTT. Translated: CASSQDIGLGELFF. The V gene is TRBV4-3, the J gene TRBJ2-2; D ambiguous. The CDR3 consists of 14 residues. Germline values: CDR1 LGHNA, CDR2 YSLEER. V lost 0 bases, J lost 8 bases, and 10 bases lay in between.

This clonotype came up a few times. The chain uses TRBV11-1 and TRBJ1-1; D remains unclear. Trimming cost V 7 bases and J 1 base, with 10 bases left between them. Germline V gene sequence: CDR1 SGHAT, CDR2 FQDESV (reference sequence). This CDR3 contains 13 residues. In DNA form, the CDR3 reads TGTGCCAGCACCCGGCATCGGAACACTGAAGCTTTCTTT. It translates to CASTRHRNTEAFF. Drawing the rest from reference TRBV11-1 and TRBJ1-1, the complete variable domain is EAEVAQSPRYKITEKSQAVAFWCDPISGHATLYWYRQILGQGPELLVQFQDESVVDDSQLPKDRFSAERLKGVDSTLKIQPAELGDSAMYLCASTRHRNTEAFFGQGTRLTVV.